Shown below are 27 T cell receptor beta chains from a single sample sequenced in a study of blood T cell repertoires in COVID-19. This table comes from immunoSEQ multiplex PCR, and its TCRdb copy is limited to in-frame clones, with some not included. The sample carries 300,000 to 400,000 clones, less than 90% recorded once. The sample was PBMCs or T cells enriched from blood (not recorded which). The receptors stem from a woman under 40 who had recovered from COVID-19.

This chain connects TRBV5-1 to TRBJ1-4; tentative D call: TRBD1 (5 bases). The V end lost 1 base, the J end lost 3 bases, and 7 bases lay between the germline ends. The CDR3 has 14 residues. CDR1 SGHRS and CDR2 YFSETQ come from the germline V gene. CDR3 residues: CASSLSQANEKLFF. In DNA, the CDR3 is TGCGCCAGCAGCTTGTCACAGGCTAATGAAAAACTGTTTTTT.

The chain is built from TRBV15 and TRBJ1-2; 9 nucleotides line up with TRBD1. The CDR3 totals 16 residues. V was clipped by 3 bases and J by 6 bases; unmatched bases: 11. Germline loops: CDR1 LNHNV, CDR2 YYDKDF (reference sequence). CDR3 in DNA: TGTGCCACCAGCAGGGTACTGGGACAGGGAACCAATGGCTACACCTTC. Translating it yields CATSRVLGQGTNGYTF.

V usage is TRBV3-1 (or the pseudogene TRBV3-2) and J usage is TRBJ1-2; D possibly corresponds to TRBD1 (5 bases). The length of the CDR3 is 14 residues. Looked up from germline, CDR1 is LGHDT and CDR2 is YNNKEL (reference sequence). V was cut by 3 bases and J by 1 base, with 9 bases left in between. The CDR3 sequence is CASSHGGINYGYTF. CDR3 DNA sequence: TGTGCCAGCAGCCATGGGGGGATTAACTATGGCTACACCTTC.

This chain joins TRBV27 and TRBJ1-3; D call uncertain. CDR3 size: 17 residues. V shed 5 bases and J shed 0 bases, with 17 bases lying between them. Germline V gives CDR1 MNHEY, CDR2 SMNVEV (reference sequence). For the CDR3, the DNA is TGTGCCAGCAGTGCCGGACTCAACTCCCCCTCTGGAAACACCATATATTTT. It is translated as CASSAGLNSPSGNTIYF.

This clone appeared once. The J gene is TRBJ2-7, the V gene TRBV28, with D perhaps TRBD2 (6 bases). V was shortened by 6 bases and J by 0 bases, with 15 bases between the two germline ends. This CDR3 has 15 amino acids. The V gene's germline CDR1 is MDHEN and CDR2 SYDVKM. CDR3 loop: CASSPRGVSSYEQYF. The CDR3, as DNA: TGTGCCAGCAGCCCCCGCGGGGTGAGCTCCTACGAGCAGTACTTC.

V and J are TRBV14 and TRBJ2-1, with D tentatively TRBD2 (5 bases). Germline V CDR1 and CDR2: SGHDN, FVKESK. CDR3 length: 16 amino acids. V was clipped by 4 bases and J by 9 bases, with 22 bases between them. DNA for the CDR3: TGTGCCAGCAGCCGGAAGGAGCCCCCCGCTAGCCTTGAGCAGTTCTTC. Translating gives CASSRKEPPASLEQFF.

The CDR3 coding sequence is TGTGCCTGCTATGACAGGGGGCGCCCAGATACGCAGTATTTT. Its protein is CACYDRGRPDTQYF. The J gene is TRBJ2-3, the V gene TRBV6-5, with TRBD1 matching 10 bases. V trimming: 11 bases; J trimming: 4 bases; junction bases outside the gene matches: 9. CDR1 and CDR2 (germline): MNHEY, SVGAGI. This CDR3 has 14 amino acids.

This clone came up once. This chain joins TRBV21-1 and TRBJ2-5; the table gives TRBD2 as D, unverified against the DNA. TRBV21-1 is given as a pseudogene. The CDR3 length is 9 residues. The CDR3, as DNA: TGTGCCAGCCTCGAGACCCAGTACTTC. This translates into CASLETQYF.

The CDR3 is CASSLGSGGRNEQFF. The CDR3 region has the DNA TGCGCCAGCAGCTTGGGGTCAGGGGGCAGGAATGAGCAGTTCTTC. The chain links TRBV5-1 to TRBJ2-1; 8 nucleotides match TRBD1. With V trimmed by 0 bases and J by 7 bases, 6 bases remained unmatched. Germline CDR1 SGHRS, CDR2 YFSETQ. The CDR3 consists of 15 residues.

CDR3: CASGLTGGQDEQYF. The DNA for the CDR3 is TGTGCTAGTGGCCTGACAGGGGGCCAGGACGAGCAGTACTTC. V usage is TRBV12-5 and J usage is TRBJ2-7, with 10 bases matching TRBD1. The junction had 7 bases not matched to a gene; V was cut back by 6 bases and J by 5 bases. Germline V lookup: CDR1 LGHNT, CDR2 FRNRAP. The CDR3 extends over 14 amino acids. The variable domain in full, completed from reference TRBV12-5 and TRBJ2-7, reads DARVTQTPRHKVTEMGQEVTMRCQPILGHNTVFWYRQTMMQGLELLAYFRNRAPLDDSGMPKDRFSAEMPDATLATLKIQPSEPRDSAVYFCASGLTGGQDEQYFGPGTRLTVT.

The chain's CDR3 is CASSQSRRTAYEQYF. CDR3 coding DNA: TGTGCCAGCAGCCAGAGCAGGAGGACGGCCTACGAGCAGTACTTC. The rearrangement joins TRBV6-5 to TRBJ2-7, with D maybe TRBD2 (5 bases). Trimming pared 6 bases from V and 2 bases from J, leaving 17 bases between. The CDR3 is 15 residues long. Per germline, CDR1 MNHEY and CDR2 SVGAGI.

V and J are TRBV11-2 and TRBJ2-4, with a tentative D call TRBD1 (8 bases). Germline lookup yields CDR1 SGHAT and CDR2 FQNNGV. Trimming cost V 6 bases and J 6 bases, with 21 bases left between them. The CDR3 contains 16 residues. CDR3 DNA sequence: TGTGCCAGCAGGCCCACACAGGGGGGGCGACGAAACATTCAGTACTTC. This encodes CASRPTQGGRRNIQYF.

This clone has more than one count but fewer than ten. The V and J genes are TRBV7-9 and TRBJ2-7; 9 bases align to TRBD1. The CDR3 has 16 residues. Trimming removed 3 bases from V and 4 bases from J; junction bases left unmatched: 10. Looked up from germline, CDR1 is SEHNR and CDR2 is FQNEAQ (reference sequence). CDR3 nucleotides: TGTGCCAGCAGCTTCGGACCACAGGGGGCTAGATACGAGCAGTACTTC. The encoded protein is CASSFGPQGARYEQYF.

The CDR3 loop is CASSSHWSGVSYEQYF. For the CDR3, the DNA is TGTGCCAGCAGCTCCCACTGGAGCGGGGTGTCCTACGAGCAGTACTTC. The chain joins TRBV28 to TRBJ2-7; 7 nucleotides agree with TRBD2. Germline V gene sequence: CDR1 MDHEN, CDR2 SYDVKM. This CDR3 comprises 16 residues. V dropped 6 bases and J dropped 1; count of bases not matched to a gene: 12.

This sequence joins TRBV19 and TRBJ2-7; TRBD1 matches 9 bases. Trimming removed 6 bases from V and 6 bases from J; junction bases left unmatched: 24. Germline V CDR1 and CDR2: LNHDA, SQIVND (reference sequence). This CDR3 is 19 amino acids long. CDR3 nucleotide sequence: TGTGCCAGTAGCCAATTCGGACAGGGGACCATTAAGGGGGGCGCCGAGCAGTACTTC. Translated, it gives CASSQFGQGTIKGGAEQYF.

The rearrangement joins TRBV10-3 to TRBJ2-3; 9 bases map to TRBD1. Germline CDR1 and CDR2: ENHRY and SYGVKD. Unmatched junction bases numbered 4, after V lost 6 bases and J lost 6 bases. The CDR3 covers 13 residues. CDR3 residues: CAIRQGAQDTQYF. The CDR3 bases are TGTGCCATCAGACAGGGGGCACAGGATACGCAGTATTTT.

The CDR3 loop reads CASSPRQGGYEQYF. CDR3 DNA sequence: TGTGCCAGCAGCCCTAGACAGGGTGGCTACGAGCAGTACTTC. The chain combines TRBV7-2 with TRBJ2-7; 7 bases are a match to TRBD1. There are 14 residues in the CDR3. J was trimmed by 3 bases and V by 5 bases; bases with no gene match: 7. The germline V gene encodes CDR1 SGHTA and CDR2 FQGNSA.

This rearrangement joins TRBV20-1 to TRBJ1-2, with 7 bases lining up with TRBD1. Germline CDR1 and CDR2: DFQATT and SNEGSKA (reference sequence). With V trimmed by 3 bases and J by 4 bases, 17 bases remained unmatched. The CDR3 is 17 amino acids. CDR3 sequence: CSASGNQRGRESYGYTF. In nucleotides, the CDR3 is TGCAGTGCTAGTGGCAATCAAAGGGGGCGAGAGAGCTATGGCTACACCTTC.

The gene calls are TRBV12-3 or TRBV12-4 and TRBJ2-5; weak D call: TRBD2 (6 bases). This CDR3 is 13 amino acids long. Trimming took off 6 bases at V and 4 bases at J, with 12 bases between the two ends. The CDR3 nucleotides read TGTGCCAGCAGGCCGGGGGACGGAGAGACCCAGTACTTC. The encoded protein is CASRPGDGETQYF.

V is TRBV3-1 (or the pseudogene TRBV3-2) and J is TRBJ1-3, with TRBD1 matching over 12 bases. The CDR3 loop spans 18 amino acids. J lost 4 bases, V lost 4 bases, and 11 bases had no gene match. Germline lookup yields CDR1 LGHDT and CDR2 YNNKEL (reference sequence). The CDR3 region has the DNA TGTGCCAGCAGCCGAAACCGTCGGGACAGGGGGCACGGAAACACCATATATTTT. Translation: CASSRNRRDRGHGNTIYF.

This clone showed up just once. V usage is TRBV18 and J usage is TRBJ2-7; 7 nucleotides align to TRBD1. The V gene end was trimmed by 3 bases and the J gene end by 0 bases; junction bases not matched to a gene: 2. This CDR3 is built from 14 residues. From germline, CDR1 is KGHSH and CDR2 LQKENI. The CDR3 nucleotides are TGTGCCAGCTCACCCGGGACAGTCTCCTACGAGCAGTACTTC. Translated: CASSPGTVSYEQYF.

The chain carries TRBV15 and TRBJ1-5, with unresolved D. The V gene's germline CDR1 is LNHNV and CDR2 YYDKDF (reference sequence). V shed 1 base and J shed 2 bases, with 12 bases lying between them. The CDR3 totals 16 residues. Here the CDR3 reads CATSRVGSWGNQPQHF. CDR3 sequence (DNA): TGTGCCACCAGCAGAGTCGGGAGCTGGGGCAATCAGCCCCAGCATTTT.

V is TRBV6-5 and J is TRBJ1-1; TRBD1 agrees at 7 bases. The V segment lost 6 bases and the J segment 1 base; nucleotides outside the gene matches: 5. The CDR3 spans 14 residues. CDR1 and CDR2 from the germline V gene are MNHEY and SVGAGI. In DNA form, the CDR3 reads TGTGCCAGCAGCACAACAGGGGCGAACACTGAAGCTTTCTTT. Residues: CASSTTGANTEAFF.

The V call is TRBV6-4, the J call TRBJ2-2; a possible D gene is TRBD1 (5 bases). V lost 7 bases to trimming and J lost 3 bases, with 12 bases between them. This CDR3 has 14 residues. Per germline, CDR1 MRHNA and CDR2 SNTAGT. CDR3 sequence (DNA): TGTGCCAGCAAGAAGGGGCCAGACACCGGGGAGCTGTTTTTT. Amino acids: CASKKGPDTGELFF.

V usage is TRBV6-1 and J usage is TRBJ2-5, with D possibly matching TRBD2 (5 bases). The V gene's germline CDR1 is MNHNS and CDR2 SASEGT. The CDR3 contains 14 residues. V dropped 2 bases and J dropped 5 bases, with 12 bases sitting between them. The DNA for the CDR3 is TGTGCCAGCAGTGAACCAAGAGGGCGGGAGACCCAGTACTTC. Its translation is CASSEPRGRETQYF.

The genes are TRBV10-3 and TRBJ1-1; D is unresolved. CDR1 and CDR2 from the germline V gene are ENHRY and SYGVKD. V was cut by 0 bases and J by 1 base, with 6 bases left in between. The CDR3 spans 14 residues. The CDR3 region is CAISESRENTEAFF. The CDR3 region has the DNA TGTGCCATCAGTGAGTCGAGGGAGAACACTGAAGCTTTCTTT.

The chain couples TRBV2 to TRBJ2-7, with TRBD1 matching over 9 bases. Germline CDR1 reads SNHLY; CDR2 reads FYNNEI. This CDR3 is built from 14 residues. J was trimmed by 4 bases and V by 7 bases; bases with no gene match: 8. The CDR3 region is CASTTDRGGYEQYF. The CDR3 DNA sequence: TGTGCCAGCACCACGGACAGGGGAGGTTACGAGCAGTACTTC.